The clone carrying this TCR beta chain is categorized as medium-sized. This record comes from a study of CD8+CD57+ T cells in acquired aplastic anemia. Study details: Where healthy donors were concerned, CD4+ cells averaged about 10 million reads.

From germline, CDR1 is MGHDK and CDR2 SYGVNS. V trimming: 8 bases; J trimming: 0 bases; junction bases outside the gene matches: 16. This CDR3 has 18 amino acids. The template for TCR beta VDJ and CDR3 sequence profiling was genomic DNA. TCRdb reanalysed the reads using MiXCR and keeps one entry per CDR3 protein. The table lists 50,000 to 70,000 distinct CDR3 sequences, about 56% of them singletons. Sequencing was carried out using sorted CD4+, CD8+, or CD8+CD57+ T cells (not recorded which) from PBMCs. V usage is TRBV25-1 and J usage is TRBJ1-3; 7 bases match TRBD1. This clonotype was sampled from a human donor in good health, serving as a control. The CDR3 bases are TGTGCCAGCCAACCAGGGACAGTCTTTTTCGACTCTGGAAACACCATATATTTT. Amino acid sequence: CASQPGTVFFDSGNTIYF.